This T cell receptor beta chain derives from a study of blood T cells in healthy people across ages. The amount of total RNA extracted per sample was at least 6 micrograms. Study-level results: More naive CD4+ cells and higher diversity marked long-lived donors relative to aged donors.

Primed by a sample-barcoded 5' primer and a J-beta primer mix, a second PCR proceeded for about 7 to 11 cycles. TCRdb re-derived calls from the 5' RACE reads in MiXCR, one entry per CDR3 protein. There are 550,000 to 650,000 distinct CDR3 sequences in the sample; about 30% occur only once, and more than 15% lies in the top ten. For this clonotype: Its antigen is unknown. A much larger clone differs by one base, so this may be a read error.

Material: blood. The sequence was obtained from a woman older than 75 in good health.

The CDR3 protein is CASSLGGVVGALDEQYF. DNA for the CDR3: TGTGCCAGCAGCTTAGGAGGGGTTGTGGGGGCTCTAGATGAGCAGTACTTC. The V and J genes are TRBV7-2 and TRBJ2-5, with a weak D call TRBD1 (6 bases). The V end lost 1 base, the J end lost 11 bases, and 26 bases lay between the germline ends. CDR3 length equals 17 residues. The germline V gene encodes CDR1 SGHTA and CDR2 FQGNSA.